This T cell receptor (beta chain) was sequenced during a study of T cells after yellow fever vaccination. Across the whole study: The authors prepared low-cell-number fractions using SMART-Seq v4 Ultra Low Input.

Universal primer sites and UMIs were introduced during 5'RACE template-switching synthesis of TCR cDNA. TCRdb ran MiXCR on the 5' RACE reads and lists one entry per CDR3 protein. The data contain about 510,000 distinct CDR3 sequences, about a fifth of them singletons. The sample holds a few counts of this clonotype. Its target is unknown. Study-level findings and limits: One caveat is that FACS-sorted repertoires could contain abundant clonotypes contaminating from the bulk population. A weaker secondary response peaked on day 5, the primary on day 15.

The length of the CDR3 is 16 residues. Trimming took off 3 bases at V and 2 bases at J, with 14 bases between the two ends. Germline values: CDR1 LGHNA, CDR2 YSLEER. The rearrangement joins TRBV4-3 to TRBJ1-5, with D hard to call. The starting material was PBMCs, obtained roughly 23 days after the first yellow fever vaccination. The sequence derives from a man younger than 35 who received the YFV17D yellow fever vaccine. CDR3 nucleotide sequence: TGCGCCAGCAGCCAGGACCGGCTGGCGCGCAATCAGCCCCAGCATTTT. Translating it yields CASSQDRLARNQPQHF.